This T cell receptor beta chain was identified during a study of CXCR3-negative and CXCR3-positive naive CD8 T cells. General study results and limits: Naive cells that were CXCR3-positive had more hydrophobic TRB CDR3s (compared with CXCR3-negative naive cells).

With UMI labels, 5' RACE was used to prepare the TRB cDNA libraries. Reanalyzing the 5' RACE reads, TCRdb keeps one entry per CDR3 protein, without DNA. The sample table sets out around 63,000 distinct CDR3 sequences. As to this clonotype: The antigen is unknown.

CDR3 size: 15 residues. From germline, CDR1 is SGDLS and CDR2 YYNGEE. CD45RO-CCR7+CD27+CD95- defined naive CD8+ T cells. This receptor was obtained from a human donor in good health. Some clones in this sample may be carry-over from other donors' samples. The V call is TRBV9, the J call TRBJ2-7; TCRdb reports TRBD1, a call that lacks DNA to check it against. Sequencing input: naive CXCR3+ CD8+ T cells from blood. Subset reported: CD45RO-CCR7+CD27+CD95- naive CD8+ T cells expressing CXCR3 (TNR3+). CDR3 sequence: CASSVGSGVAYEQYF.